This paragraph reports one T cell receptor beta chain. The count of this clonotype is one. Its recognized antigen is unknown. Nothing much larger sits one base from this clone, and base qualities are not available. This record belongs to a study of blood T cells in healthy people across ages (dated by TCRdb to between 2015 and 2017). Notes on the research overall: Template switching captured roughly one uniquely barcoded TCR beta cDNA molecule per two T cells in model experiments. Using the same blood draw, the study looked at two additional independent replicas of 1 million unique cDNA reads for two donors, one aged 18 to 30 and the other aged 80 or older. The donors were split into four age groups: young (average about 16 years), middle-aged (more than 35), aged (around 67) and long-lived (82). To avoid experimental bias, donors of different ages were randomly spread across the sequencing lanes. Age-related changes in TCR beta repertoire diversity were measured in the study by deep sequencing normalized with unique cDNA molecular identifiers.

CDR1 and CDR2 were assigned from the germline V gene as SGHRS and YFSETQ. The CDR3 sequence holds 17 residues, the cysteine and phenylalanine included. Just the 51-base CDR3 DNA is kept, in frame starting at base 1. Trimming at the junction amounts to 6 bases on V and 0 bases on J, and the germline ends lie 20 bases apart. What the research found in general, with its limitations: There was a strong correlation between observed TCR beta diversity and the percentage of naive T cells measured by flow cytometry. Total diversity estimates from one million sequenced T cells were considered lower bounds and underestimates. Donor CMV infection status was unknown, potentially confounding age-related changes in expanded clonotypes. Because profiling used bulk unsorted PBMCs, naive and antigen-experienced compartments could not be compared conclusively. Compared with the aged group, more naive CD4+ T cells, fewer expanded clones and increased TCR diversity were shown by the long-lived group, suggesting age selection. Observed TCR beta diversity per million T cells fell roughly linearly with age, and a significant reduction was already apparent by age around 40.

The donors were 40 or so Caucasian individuals from Russia, aged about 6 to 100 years, who were systemically healthy. Each donor gave approximately 9.4 milliliters of peripheral blood, drawn into EDTA-treated Vacutainer tubes. Ficoll-Paque density-gradient centrifugation was used to isolate PBMCs, with at least 6.5 million per sample. Total RNA was extracted from PBMCs with Trizol reagent, with at least 5 micrograms obtained per sample. For every donor, flow cytometry on a PBMC aliquot measured the percentage of naive CD45RAhigh/CD27high T cells. Libraries came from 5' RACE. Sequencing was performed on an Illumina HiSeq 2500. A second PCR of about 7 to 12 cycles was run with a J-beta primer mix and a sample-barcoded 5' primer. A template-switch 5' adaptor carrying 12 random nucleotides introduced a unique molecular identifier onto each TCR beta cDNA molecule. At least 2.5 million CDR3-containing paired-end reads were obtained from each sample. First-strand cDNA was synthesized from all RNA with the Mint cDNA synthesis kit, primed by a TRBC-specific oligonucleotide. All cDNA was treated with uracil-DNA glycosylase and then went through a first 18-cycle PCR with the universal primers M1SS and BC2_uni_R. As for how the authors treated the data: For normalization, 1 million high-quality reads were randomly selected from each sample, with every read carrying a distinct molecular identifier. Instead of being binned into consensus sequences, reads with shared molecular identifiers were discarded. MiTCR, set to a Q25 quality threshold and the strictest error-elimination algorithm, was used for CDR3 identification, clonotype clustering and error correction. Lower-bound total TCR beta diversity was estimated with a nonparametric unseen species model using Euler transformation. TCRdb itself trimmed the public reads at Q25 with fastp, ran MiXCR and retained productive beta chains. Merged by CDR3 protein, the rows form single entries marked with the most common genes and DNA. These V and J calls rely on TCRdb rather than the paper's analysis. The sample includes 780,000 or so distinct CDR3 sequences, with approximately 53% observed a single time. The leading ten clones occupy about 26% of the sample.

The receptor was isolated from a middle-aged man in good health. The rearrangement joined TRBV5-1 to TRBJ2-3; D gene: possibly TRBD2, on 5 matching bases. Sequenced sample: blood. The sequence in DNA is TGCGCCAGCATCCCCGGTGGAGCGGCTTTAAGCACAGATACGCAGTATTTT. Its protein reads: CASIPGGAALSTDTQYF.